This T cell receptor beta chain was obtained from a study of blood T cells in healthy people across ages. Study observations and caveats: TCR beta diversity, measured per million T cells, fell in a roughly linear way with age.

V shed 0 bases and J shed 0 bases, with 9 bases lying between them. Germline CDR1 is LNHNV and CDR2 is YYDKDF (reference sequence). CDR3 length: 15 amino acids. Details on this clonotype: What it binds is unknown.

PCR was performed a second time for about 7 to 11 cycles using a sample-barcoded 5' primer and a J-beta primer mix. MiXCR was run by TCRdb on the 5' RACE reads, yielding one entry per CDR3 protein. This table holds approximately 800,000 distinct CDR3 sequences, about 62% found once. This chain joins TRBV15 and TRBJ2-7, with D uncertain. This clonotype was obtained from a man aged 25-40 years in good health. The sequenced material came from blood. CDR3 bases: TGTGCCACCAGCAGAGATGTGGGCAGCTCCTACGAGCAGTACTTC. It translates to CATSRDVGSSYEQYF.